The 28 T cell receptor beta chains below all came from one sample that was sequenced in a study of blood T cell repertoires in COVID-19. TCRdb's table, derived via immunoSEQ multiplex PCR, lists solely in-frame clones and lacks some. Found here are 250,000 to 300,000 clones, around 90% of them singletons; the top ten hold about 1%. Sequencing was done on a sample of PBMCs or T cells enriched from blood (not recorded which). The receptors originated from a woman in her thirties who had recovered from COVID-19.

The genes are TRBV30 and TRBJ2-7, with D tentatively TRBD2 (6 bases). Germline CDR1 reads GTSNPN; CDR2 reads SVGIG (reference sequence). This CDR3 comprises 14 residues. V was cut by 0 bases and J by 6 bases, with 15 bases left in between. CDR3 coding DNA: TGTGCCTGGAGTGTATTAGACCGGGGAGGCGAGCAGTACTTC. This gives the protein CAWSVLDRGGEQYF.

This clone was seen only a few times. The chain is built from TRBV9 and TRBJ1-2; TRBD1 might be the D (5 bases). Trimming took off 0 bases at V and 4 bases at J, with 13 bases between the two ends. The CDR3 is 15 amino acids. Germline V gene sequence: CDR1 SGDLS, CDR2 YYNGEE. As DNA, the CDR3 is TGTGCCAGCAGCGTAGCCACAGGTAGCTCCTATGGCTACACCTTC. Translating gives CASSVATGSSYGYTF.

The rearrangement uses TRBV6-6 and TRBJ1-1, with D tentatively TRBD1 (5 bases). Between the trimmed V and J ends, which lost 0 bases and 11 bases, there was a span of 13 bases. Germline V lookup: CDR1 MNHNY, CDR2 SVGAGI (reference sequence). The length of the CDR3 is 13 residues. CDR3 sequence (DNA): TGTGCCAGCAGTTACTCTGAAGACAGAGCTGCTTTCTTT. The encoded protein is CASSYSEDRAAFF.

The V gene is TRBV30, the J gene TRBJ2-5; 8 nucleotides match TRBD2. The CDR3 runs to 16 residues. Per the germline V gene, CDR1 is GTSNPN and CDR2 is SVGIG (reference sequence). V lost 4 bases, J lost 4 bases, and 14 bases stayed unmatched. CDR3 nucleotides: TGTGCCTGGATTCTTGGGCGAGCGGGAGTTGGAGAGACCCAGTACTTC. The encoded protein is CAWILGRAGVGETQYF.

The J gene is TRBJ1-3, the V gene TRBV6-5, with D possibly TRBD1 on 5 matching bases. This CDR3 has 14 residues. Germline assignment: CDR1 MNHEY and CDR2 SVGAGI. The V end lost 2 bases, the J end lost 2 bases, and 7 bases lay between the germline ends. This chain's CDR3 is CASSYRGAGNTIYF. CDR3 in DNA: TGTGCCAGCAGTTACCGGGGGGCTGGAAACACCATATATTTT.

With respect to this clone: This sample includes further DNA sequences coding for the same CDR3. The chain employs TRBV19 and TRBJ1-1; D remains ambiguous. With 1 base removed from V and 1 base from J, the gap between germline ends came to 4 bases. This CDR3 region has 13 residues. Germline assignment: CDR1 LNHDA and CDR2 SQIVND (reference sequence). CDR3 bases: TGTGCCAGTAGTATAGGCAGGAACACTGAAGCTTTCTTT. Translated: CASSIGRNTEAFF.

The chain is built from TRBV9 and TRBJ2-1; perhaps TRBD2 as D (6 bases). The germline CDR1 and CDR2 sequences are SGDLS and YYNGEE. The CDR3 has 16 amino acids. Trimming shortened V by 2 bases and J by 10 bases, and 22 bases separated the two germline ends. CDR3 region: CASSVGGRPSGKEQFF. CDR3 nucleotide sequence: TGTGCCAGCAGCGTCGGAGGGAGGCCATCCGGGAAGGAGCAGTTCTTC.

DNA of the CDR3: TGCGCCAGCAGCTTGGTAGGGGGCACCTACGAGCAGTACTTC. Protein sequence: CASSLVGGTYEQYF. The chain carries TRBV5-1 and TRBJ2-7, with 7 nucleotides matching TRBD1. Germline assignment: CDR1 SGHRS and CDR2 YFSETQ. The CDR3 spans 14 residues. The trim removed 0 bases at V and 2 bases at J, leaving 2 bases unmatched.

In this sample, this clone turned up once. The rearrangement uses TRBV19 and TRBJ2-7, with TRBD1 matching 7 bases. CDR3 length: 18 amino acids. From germline, CDR1 is LNHDA and CDR2 SQIVND (reference sequence). Trimming took 4 bases from V and 6 from J; bases not matched to a gene: 21. CDR3 region: CASSSRDRGLGKAVEQYF. CDR3 sequence (DNA): TGTGCCAGTAGTAGCCGGGACAGAGGACTGGGGAAAGCAGTCGAGCAGTACTTC.

This clone was observed once. The rearrangement joins TRBV2 to TRBJ1-1; 10 positions match TRBD1. The CDR3 sequence is 14 residues long. V shed 10 bases, J shed 11 bases, and the junction held 16 bases outside the gene matches. Germline V gene sequence: CDR1 SNHLY, CDR2 FYNNEI. CDR3 loop: CATQSGTGALGAFF. The DNA of the CDR3 is TGTGCCACTCAGAGCGGGACAGGGGCCCTGGGGGCTTTCTTT. The variable domain in full, completed from reference TRBV2 and TRBJ1-1, reads EPEVTQTPSHQVTQMGQEVILRCVPISNHLYFYWYRQILGQKVEFLVSFYNNEISEKSEIFDDQFSVERPDGSNFTLKIRSTKLEDSAMYFCATQSGTGALGAFFGQGTRLTVV.

The rearrangement links TRBV6-2 or TRBV6-3 to TRBJ2-7, with D perhaps TRBD1 (6 bases). CDR1 and CDR2 from the germline V gene are MNHEY and SVGEGT. The CDR3 is 15 residues long. V was shortened by 2 bases and J by 7 bases, with 18 bases between the two germline ends. Here the CDR3 reads CASSYLAGVSEEQYF. Written as DNA, the CDR3 is TGTGCCAGCAGTTACCTGGCAGGGGTGTCTGAGGAGCAGTACTTC.

The chain recombines TRBV3-1 (or the pseudogene TRBV3-2) with TRBJ2-7; 9 positions match TRBD1. CDR1 is LGHDT and CDR2 is YNNKEL in the germline V gene (reference sequence). The ends lost 4 bases at V and 3 bases at J; junction bases unmatched: 1. The CDR3 spans 13 residues. CDR3 amino acids: CASSRQGVYEQYF. CDR3 bases: TGTGCCAGCAGCCGACAGGGGGTCTACGAGCAGTACTTC.

The chain carries TRBV28 and TRBJ2-7; TRBD2 matches 8 bases. The CDR3 extends over 14 amino acids. Germline trimming cut 4 bases from V and 5 bases from J; bases unmatched to any gene: 7. Germline assignment: CDR1 MDHEN and CDR2 SYDVKM. This chain's CDR3 is CASSSNRREDEQYF. In DNA, the CDR3 is TGTGCCAGCAGTTCCAATAGGCGGGAGGACGAGCAGTACTTC. Full variable domain (outside the CDR3, taken from reference TRBV28 and TRBJ2-7): DVKVTQSSRYLVKRTGEKVFLECVQDMDHENMFWYRQDPGLGLRLIYFSYDVKMKEKGDIPEGYSVSREKKERFSLILESASTNQTSMYLCASSSNRREDEQYFGPGTRLTVT.

The rearrangement links TRBV7-9 to TRBJ2-7; possible D gene TRBD2, 7 bases. Looked up from germline, CDR1 is SEHNR and CDR2 is FQNEAQ (reference sequence). CDR3 length: 14 residues. V lost 4 bases, J lost 6 bases, and 16 bases lay in between. CDR3 DNA: TGTGCCAGCAGCTATAGGGGGGGTCTGGTCGAGCAGTACTTC. It translates to CASSYRGGLVEQYF.

The chain links TRBV6-5 to TRBJ2-6; D ambiguous. CDR3 length: 12 residues. V lost 8 bases to trimming and J lost 2 bases, with 4 bases between them. Germline V CDR1 and CDR2: MNHEY, SVGAGI. For the CDR3, the DNA is TGTGCCAGCTATCCTGGGGCCAACGTCCTGACTTTC. Its protein product is CASYPGANVLTF.

This sequence joins TRBV30 and TRBJ1-1; D is possibly TRBD1 (5 bases). V was cut by 3 bases and J by 8 bases, with 16 bases left in between. CDR1 and CDR2 from the germline V gene are GTSNPN and SVGIG (reference sequence). This CDR3 is built from 13 residues. CDR3 region: CAWRGGLAAEAFF. CDR3 coding DNA: TGTGCCTGGAGGGGGGGTCTGGCGGCAGAAGCTTTCTTT.

Regarding this clone: The junction and the germline gene differ at one end; a read error may be behind it. CDR3 region: CASSLERGQGNDF. CDR3 coding DNA: TGTGCCAGCAGCTTAGAGAGGGGACAGGGTAATGACTTC. The J gene is TRBJ2-4, the V gene TRBV7-2; 9 bases map to TRBD1. The CDR3 spans 13 residues. Germline V lookup: CDR1 SGHTA, CDR2 FQGNSA.

This clone was picked up a small number of times. The chain employs TRBV18 and TRBJ1-1; 8 bases map to TRBD1. This CDR3 is 14 amino acids long. V dropped 3 bases and J dropped 4; count of bases not matched to a gene: 4. Germline V lookup: CDR1 KGHSH, CDR2 LQKENI. This chain's CDR3 is CASSPDRGRTEAFF. CDR3 in DNA: TGTGCCAGCTCACCTGACAGGGGACGCACTGAAGCTTTCTTT.

The rearrangement uses TRBV9 and TRBJ2-1, with 11 positions matching TRBD2. Germline trimming cut 2 bases from V and 4 bases from J; bases unmatched to any gene: 8. CDR1 SGDLS and CDR2 YYNGEE come from the germline V gene. The length of the CDR3 is 17 residues. The CDR3 reads CASSVGSGGAHYNEQFF. CDR3 DNA: TGTGCCAGCAGCGTGGGTAGCGGGGGGGCCCATTACAATGAGCAGTTCTTC.

The rearrangement joins TRBV7-9 to TRBJ2-7, with TRBD2 matching 10 bases. From germline, CDR1 is SEHNR and CDR2 FQNEAQ (reference sequence). With V trimmed by 1 base and J by 0 bases, 3 bases remained unmatched. The CDR3 totals 16 residues. The CDR3, as DNA: TGTGCCAGCAGCTTAGGGCTAGCGGGAGTCTCCTACGAGCAGTACTTC. Translating it yields CASSLGLAGVSYEQYF.

The chain is built from TRBV9 and TRBJ1-1, with D perhaps matching TRBD1 (6 bases). CDR1 and CDR2 from the germline V gene are SGDLS and YYNGEE. The CDR3 totals 15 residues. V was clipped by 5 bases and J by 3 bases, with 17 bases between them. The CDR3 reads CASSLDSAWDTEAFF. CDR3 nucleotide sequence: TGTGCCAGCAGTTTGGACAGTGCGTGGGACACTGAAGCTTTCTTT.

The V gene is TRBV5-1, the J gene TRBJ2-5; D uncertain. V was cut by 0 bases and J by 2 bases, with 14 bases left in between. Germline CDR1 is SGHRS and CDR2 is YFSETQ. The CDR3 is made up of 16 amino acids. The CDR3 spells CASSLGGSSLQETQYF. CDR3 sequence (DNA): TGCGCCAGCAGCTTGGGAGGATCCTCCTTACAAGAGACCCAGTACTTC.

This rearrangement joins TRBV9 to TRBJ1-2; 9 nucleotides align to TRBD1. Germline-derived CDR1 and CDR2 are SGDLS and YYNGEE. Trimming took 0 bases from V and 8 from J; bases not matched to a gene: 8. This CDR3 region has 15 residues. The CDR3 nucleotides read TGTGCCAGCAGCGTAGGTACAGGGGGCGCGGAAGGCTACACCTTC. It codes for CASSVGTGGAEGYTF.

The chain employs TRBV30 and TRBJ2-5, with TRBD2 matching 8 bases. CDR3 size: 15 residues. Trimming took 3 bases from V and 4 from J; bases not matched to a gene: 10. Germline V gene sequence: CDR1 GTSNPN, CDR2 SVGIG (reference sequence). CDR3 bases: TGTGCCTGGAGCCCCGGGGGGGCGGCAGGAGAGACCCAGTACTTC. Translated: CAWSPGGAAGETQYF.

In its sample, this clone was seen once. The chain carries TRBV5-5 and TRBJ2-1; 10 bases are a match to TRBD2. The V and J ends lost 3 bases and 0 bases, in that order; junction bases with no gene match: 3. Germline values: CDR1 SGHKS, CDR2 YYEKEE (reference sequence). The CDR3 totals 16 residues. The CDR3 sequence: CASSWGTSASYNEQFF. In nucleotides, the CDR3 is TGTGCCAGCAGCTGGGGGACTAGCGCCTCCTACAATGAGCAGTTCTTC.

The rearrangement joins TRBV28 to TRBJ2-6; weak D call: TRBD1 (5 bases). Trimming stripped 9 bases from V and 0 bases from J, with 15 bases between. Germline V gene sequence: CDR1 MDHEN, CDR2 SYDVKM. The CDR3 runs to 16 residues. The CDR3 sequence is CASINRFYSGANVLTF. The CDR3, as DNA: TGTGCCAGTATAAACAGGTTCTACTCTGGGGCCAACGTCCTGACTTTC.

DNA of the CDR3: TGTGCCAGCAGAAACCTAGCGGGAGGGCAGTACTTC. Protein sequence: CASRNLAGGQYF. The chain links TRBV2 to TRBJ2-7; 11 nucleotides agree with TRBD2. The junction had 4 bases not matched to a gene; V was cut back by 6 bases and J by 9 bases. Germline assignment: CDR1 SNHLY and CDR2 FYNNEI. The CDR3 is made up of 12 amino acids.

The chain recombines TRBV20-1 with TRBJ1-2; D not resolved. V was trimmed by 3 bases and J by 8 bases, leaving 13 bases between them. The CDR3 is 12 residues long. Germline-derived CDR1 and CDR2 are DFQATT and SNEGSKA (reference sequence). The CDR3 DNA reads TGCAGTGCTAGTAGGTCAGGCCACGGCTACACCTTC. It is translated as CSASRSGHGYTF.